The entry below describes one T cell receptor (beta chain). Its specificity is not known. The data originate from a study of T cell responses to AZD1222 COVID-19 vaccine. The study's findings and limits: Only 5 or 6 AZD1222 recipients tested seropositive at baseline. Spike was spanned by vaccine-associated CD4 TCRs, with dominance at 160-218 and 743-854.

Trimming took off 0 bases at V and 7 bases at J, with 6 bases between the two ends. This CDR3 contains 13 residues. In germline, CDR1 is MNHEY, CDR2 SMNVEV (reference sequence). Sequencing was performed with immunoSEQ multiplex PCR; in TCRdb, only in-frame clones are kept and a portion is missing. The sample has approximately 100,000 clones, more than 85% seen once. The chain recombines TRBV27 with TRBJ2-2; D might be TRBD1 (5 bases). Sequenced material: peripheral blood, taken on day 0 of AZD1222 vaccination. This clonotype was obtained from an adult in good health. The CDR3 DNA follows: TGTGCCAGCAGTTTATCTAGGGGCGGGGAGCTGTTTTTT. This sequence encodes CASSLSRGGELFF.